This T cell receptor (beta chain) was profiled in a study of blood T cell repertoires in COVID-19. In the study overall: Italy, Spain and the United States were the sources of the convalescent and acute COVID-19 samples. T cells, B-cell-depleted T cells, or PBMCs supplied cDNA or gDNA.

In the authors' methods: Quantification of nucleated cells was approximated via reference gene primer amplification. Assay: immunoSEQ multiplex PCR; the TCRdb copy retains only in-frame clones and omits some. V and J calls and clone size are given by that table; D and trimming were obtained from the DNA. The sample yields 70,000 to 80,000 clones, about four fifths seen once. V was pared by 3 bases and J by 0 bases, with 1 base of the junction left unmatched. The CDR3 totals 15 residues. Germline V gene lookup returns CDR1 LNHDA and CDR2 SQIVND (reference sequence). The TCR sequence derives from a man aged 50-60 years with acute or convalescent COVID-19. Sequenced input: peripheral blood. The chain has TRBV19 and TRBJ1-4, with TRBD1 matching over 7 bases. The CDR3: CASSIGTATNEKLFF. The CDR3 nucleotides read TGTGCCAGTAGTATCGGGACAGCAACTAATGAAAAACTGTTTTTT.